The subject of this entry is one T cell receptor (beta chain). Its antigen remains unidentified. V shed 3 bases and J shed 3 bases, with 4 bases lying between them. This CDR3 is built from 11 residues. Per germline, CDR1 DFQATT and CDR2 SNEGSKA (reference sequence). The record originates from a study of Tregs in tolerant kidney transplant recipients. Study details: Related graft donors supplied nonmyeloablative bone marrow transplants, and mixed chimerism was transient.

Overall study results and limits: Tregs expanded with activated donor B cells seemed most donor-specific.

Before regulatory T cell sorting, thawed PBMCs rested overnight at 37°C in 200 IU/ml IL-2. The assay was immunoSEQ multiplex PCR, and TCRdb's table has in-frame clones only and misses some. This sample yields roughly 64,000 clones, of which roughly 98% are seen a single time; approximately 0.34% belongs to the top ten. The source of this sequence is a human donor who received a combined kidney and bone marrow transplant. The V gene is TRBV20-1, the J gene TRBJ2-3; D not certain. Here the sequenced sample was Tregs from blood, taken before the transplant. The CDR3 DNA reads as TGCAGTGCTAGGAGAACAGATACGCAGTATTTT. Protein sequence: CSARRTDTQYF.